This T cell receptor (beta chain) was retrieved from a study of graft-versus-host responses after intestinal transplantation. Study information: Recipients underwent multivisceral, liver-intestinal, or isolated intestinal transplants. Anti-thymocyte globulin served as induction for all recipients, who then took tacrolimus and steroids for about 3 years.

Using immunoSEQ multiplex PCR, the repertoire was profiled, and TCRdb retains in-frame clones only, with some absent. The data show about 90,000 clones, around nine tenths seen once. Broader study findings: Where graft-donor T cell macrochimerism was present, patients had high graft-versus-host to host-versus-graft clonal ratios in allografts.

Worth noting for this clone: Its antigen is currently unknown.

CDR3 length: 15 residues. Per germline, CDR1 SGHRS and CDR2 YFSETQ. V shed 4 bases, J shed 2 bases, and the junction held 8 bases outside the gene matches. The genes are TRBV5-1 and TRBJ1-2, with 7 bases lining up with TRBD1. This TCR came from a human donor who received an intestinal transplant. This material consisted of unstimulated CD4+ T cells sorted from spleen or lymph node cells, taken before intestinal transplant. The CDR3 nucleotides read TGCGCCAGCAGCCCCTCGACGACAGGGAACTATGGCTACACCTTC. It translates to CASSPSTTGNYGYTF.